This T cell receptor (beta chain) was observed in a study of T cells expressing NK-cell markers. Points from the study as a whole: Similarly, these clonotypes led the CD3+CD56-NKG2C+ fraction as well in several donors.

With respect to this clonotype: Its antigen is not known.

TCR beta cDNA was made by 5'RACE template switching with UMIs. Reprocessing the 5' RACE reads, TCRdb reports a single entry for every CDR3 protein and omits DNA. The sample is made up of approximately 550,000 distinct CDR3 sequences, and the top ten hold about 3.6% of it. The specimen sequenced was blood T cells: a sorted CD56 or NKG2C T cell subset, CD4+ or CD8+ T cells, or bulk PBMC T cells (not recorded which). The source of this sequence is a man aged 18 to 29 in good health.

The CDR3: CASSENQETQYF. The rearrangement uses TRBV7-9 and TRBJ2-5. The V gene's germline CDR1 is SEHNR and CDR2 FQNEAQ (reference sequence). The CDR3 loop spans 12 amino acids.